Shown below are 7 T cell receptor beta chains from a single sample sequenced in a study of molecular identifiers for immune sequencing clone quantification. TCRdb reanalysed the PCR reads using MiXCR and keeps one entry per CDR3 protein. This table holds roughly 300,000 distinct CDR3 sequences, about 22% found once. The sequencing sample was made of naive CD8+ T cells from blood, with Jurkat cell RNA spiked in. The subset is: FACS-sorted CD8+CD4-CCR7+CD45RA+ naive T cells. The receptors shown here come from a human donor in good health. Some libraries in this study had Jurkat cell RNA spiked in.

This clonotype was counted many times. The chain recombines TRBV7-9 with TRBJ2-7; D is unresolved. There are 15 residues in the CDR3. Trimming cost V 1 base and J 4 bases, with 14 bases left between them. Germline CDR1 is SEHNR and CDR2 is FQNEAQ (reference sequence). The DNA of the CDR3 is TGTGCCAGCAGCTTAGATTTGGGGATGGAGTACGAGCAGTACTTC. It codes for CASSLDLGMEYEQYF.

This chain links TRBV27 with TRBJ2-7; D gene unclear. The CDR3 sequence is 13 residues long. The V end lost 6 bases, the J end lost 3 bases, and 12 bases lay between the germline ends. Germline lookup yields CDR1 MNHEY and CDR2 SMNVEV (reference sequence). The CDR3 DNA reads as TGTGCCAGCAGGGGCCTTGGATTCTACGAGCAGTACTTC. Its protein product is CASRGLGFYEQYF.

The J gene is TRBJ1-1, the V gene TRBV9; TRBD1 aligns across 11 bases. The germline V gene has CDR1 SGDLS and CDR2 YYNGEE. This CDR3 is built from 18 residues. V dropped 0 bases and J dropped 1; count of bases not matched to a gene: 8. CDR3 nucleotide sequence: TGTGCCAGCAGCGTAGAAAAACGGACAGGGGGCCCGAACACTGAAGCTTTCTTT. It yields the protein CASSVEKRTGGPNTEAFF.

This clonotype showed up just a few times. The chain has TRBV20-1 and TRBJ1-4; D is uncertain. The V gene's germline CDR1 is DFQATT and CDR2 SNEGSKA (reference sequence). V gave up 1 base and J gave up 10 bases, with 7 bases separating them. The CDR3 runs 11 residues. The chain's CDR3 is CSARVPGKLFF. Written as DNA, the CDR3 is TGCAGTGCTAGAGTACCAGGAAAACTGTTTTTT.

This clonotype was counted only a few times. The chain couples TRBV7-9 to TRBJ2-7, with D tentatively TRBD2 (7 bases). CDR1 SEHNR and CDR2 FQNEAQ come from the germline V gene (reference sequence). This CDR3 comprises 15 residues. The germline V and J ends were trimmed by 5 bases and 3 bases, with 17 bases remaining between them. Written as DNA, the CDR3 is TGTGCCAGCAGCCGCGGGGGCACGGCCCTCTACGAGCAGTACTTC. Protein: CASSRGGTALYEQYF.

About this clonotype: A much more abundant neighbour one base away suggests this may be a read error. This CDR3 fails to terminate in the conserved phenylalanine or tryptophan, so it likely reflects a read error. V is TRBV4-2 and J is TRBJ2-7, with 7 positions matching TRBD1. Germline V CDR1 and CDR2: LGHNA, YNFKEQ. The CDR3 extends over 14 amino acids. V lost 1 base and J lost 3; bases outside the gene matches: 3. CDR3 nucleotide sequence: TGTGCCAGCAGCCAAGGGACAGGCGACTACGAGCAGTACTGC. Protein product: CASSQGTGDYEQYC.

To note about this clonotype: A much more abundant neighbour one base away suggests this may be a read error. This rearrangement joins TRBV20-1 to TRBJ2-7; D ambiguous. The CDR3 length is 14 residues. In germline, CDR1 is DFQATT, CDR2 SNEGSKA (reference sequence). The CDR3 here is CGANGAQSSYEQYF. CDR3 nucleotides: TGCGGTGCTAACGGAGCGCAGAGCTCCTACGAGCAGTACTTC.